This entry is about one TCR beta chain. The antigen is undetermined. Germline CDR1 reads LNHDA; CDR2 reads SQIVND (reference sequence). Between the trimmed V and J ends, which lost 6 bases and 0 bases, there was a span of 8 bases. This CDR3 comprises 14 residues. The PCR made use of 60 Vbeta and 13 Jbeta primers. TCRdb keeps only in-frame clones here, not all; method: immunoSEQ multiplex PCR. Its table records some 110,000 clones. The data derive from a study of cytomegalovirus exposure and HLA in healthy donors. Whole-study findings and limits: Reports showed the classifier diagnosing cytomegalovirus status with high specificity and sensitivity. As confirmed in vitro, three CMV-associated chains were specific for CMV antigens.

The rearrangement joins TRBV19 to TRBJ1-4; D unclear. Sequences were obtained from PBMCs. The sequence was collected from a man aged 35 to 55 in good health and CMV-seropositive. The CDR3 nucleotides read TGTGCCAGTAGCAGTCTTGCAACTAATGAAAAACTGTTTTTT. It specifies CASSSLATNEKLFF.